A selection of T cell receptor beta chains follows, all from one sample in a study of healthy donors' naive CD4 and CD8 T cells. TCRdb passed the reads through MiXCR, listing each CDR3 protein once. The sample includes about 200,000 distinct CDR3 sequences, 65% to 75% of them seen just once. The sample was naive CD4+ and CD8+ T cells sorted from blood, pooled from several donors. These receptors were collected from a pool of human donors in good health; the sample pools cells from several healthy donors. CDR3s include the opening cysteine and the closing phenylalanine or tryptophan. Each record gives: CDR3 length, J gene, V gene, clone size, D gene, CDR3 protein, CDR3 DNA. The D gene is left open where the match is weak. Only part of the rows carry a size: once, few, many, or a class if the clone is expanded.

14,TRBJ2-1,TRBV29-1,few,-,CSDVSIGKYNEQFF,TGCAGCGATGTAAGTATAGGGAAGTACAATGAGCAGTTCTTC
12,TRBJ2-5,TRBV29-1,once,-,CSVDGMVETQYF,TGCAGCGTTGACGGGATGGTTGAGACCCAGTACTTC
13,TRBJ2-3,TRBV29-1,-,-,CSVEGIGPDTQYF,TGCAGCGTTGAAGGAATAGGTCCAGATACGCAGTATTTT
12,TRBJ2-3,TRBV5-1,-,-,CASRINADTQYF,TGCGCCAGCAGGATCAATGCAGATACGCAGTATTTT
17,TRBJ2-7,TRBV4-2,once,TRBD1,CASSHGYGQGTSYEQYF,TGTGCCAGCAGCCATGGATATGGACAGGGGACCTCCTACGAGCAGTACTTC
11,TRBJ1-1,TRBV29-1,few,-,CSVDPGGEAFF,TGCAGCGTTGATCCCGGGGGTGAAGCTTTCTTT
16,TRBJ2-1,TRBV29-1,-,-,CSVEMVPGASYNEQFF,TGCAGCGTTGAGATGGTGCCAGGGGCATCCTACAATGAGCAGTTCTTC
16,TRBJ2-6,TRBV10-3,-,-,CAISGQGLSGANVLTF,TGTGCCATCAGTGGGCAGGGGCTCTCTGGGGCCAACGTCCTGACTTTC
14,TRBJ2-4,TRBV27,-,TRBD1,CASSYRGAKNIQYF,TGTGCCAGCAGTTACAGGGGAGCCAAAAACATTCAGTACTTC
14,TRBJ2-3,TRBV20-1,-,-,CSAKIWDRVDTQYF,TGCAGTGCTAAAATTTGGGATAGAGTCGATACGCAGTATTTT
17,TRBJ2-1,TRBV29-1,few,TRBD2,CSVEGRRLAGDFNEQFF,TGCAGCGTTGAAGGACGAAGACTAGCGGGAGATTTCAATGAGCAGTTCTTC
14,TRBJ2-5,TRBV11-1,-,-,CASSPRGRAETQYF,TGTGCCAGCAGCCCCCGGGGCAGGGCGGAGACCCAGTACTTC
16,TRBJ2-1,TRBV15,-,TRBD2,CATSFRTSGSYNEQFF,TGTGCCACCAGCTTTCGCACTAGCGGGAGTTACAATGAGCAGTTCTTC
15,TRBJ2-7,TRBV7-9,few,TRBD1,CASSPPRTGFHEQYF,TGTGCCAGCAGCCCGCCAAGGACAGGGTTCCACGAGCAGTACTTC
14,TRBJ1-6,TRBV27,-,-,CASSFGQNNSPLHF,TGTGCCAGCAGTTTCGGCCAGAATAATTCACCCCTCCACTTT
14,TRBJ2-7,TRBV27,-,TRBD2,CASTLLAGGQEQYF,TGTGCCAGCACCTTACTAGCGGGAGGGCAAGAGCAGTACTTC
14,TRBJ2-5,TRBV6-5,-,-,CASTHRHLQETQYF,TGTGCCAGCACCCACAGGCACCTCCAAGAGACCCAGTACTTC
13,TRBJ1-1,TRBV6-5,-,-,CASRQGMNTEAFF,TGTGCCAGCCGGCAGGGGATGAACACTGAAGCTTTCTTT
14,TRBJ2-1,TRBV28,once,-,CASTKLVTRNEQFF,TGTGCCAGCACCAAACTAGTTACTCGCAATGAGCAGTTCTTC
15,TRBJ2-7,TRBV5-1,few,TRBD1,CASSLGQGASWEQYF,TGCGCCAGCAGCTTGGGACAGGGGGCATCGTGGGAGCAGTACTTC
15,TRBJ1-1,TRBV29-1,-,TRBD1,CSVDKGQGLDTEAFF,TGCAGCGTTGACAAGGGACAGGGTTTGGACACTGAAGCTTTCTTT
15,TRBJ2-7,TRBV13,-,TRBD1,CASSLAGQGRYEQYF,TGTGCCAGCAGCTTAGCCGGACAGGGACGTTACGAGCAGTACTTC
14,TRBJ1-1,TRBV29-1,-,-,CSVDGPGGGTEAFF,TGCAGCGTTGACGGCCCCGGCGGGGGCACTGAAGCTTTCTTT
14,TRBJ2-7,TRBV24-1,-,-,CATSEAGGSYEQYF,TGTGCCACCAGTGAAGCAGGGGGGTCCTACGAGCAGTACTTC
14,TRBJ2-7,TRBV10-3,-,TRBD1,CAISRTGPPFEQYF,TGTGCCATCAGTAGGACAGGGCCCCCCTTCGAGCAGTACTTC
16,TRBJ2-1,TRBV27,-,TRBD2,CASSPTSGRAYNEQFF,TGTGCCAGCAGCCCGACTAGCGGGAGGGCCTACAATGAGCAGTTCTTC
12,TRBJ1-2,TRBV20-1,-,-,CSARLINYGYTF,TGCAGTGCTAGACTTATAAACTATGGCTACACCTTC
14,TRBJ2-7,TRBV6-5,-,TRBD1,CASSPDRVNYEQYF,TGTGCCAGCAGTCCTGACAGGGTGAACTACGAGCAGTACTTC
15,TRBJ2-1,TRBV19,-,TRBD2,CASSIFSGGVNEQFF,TGTGCCAGTAGTATATTTAGCGGGGGAGTTAATGAGCAGTTCTTC
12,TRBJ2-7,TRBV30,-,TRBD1,CAWSDTGDEQYF,TGTGCCTGGAGTGACACAGGGGACGAGCAGTACTTC
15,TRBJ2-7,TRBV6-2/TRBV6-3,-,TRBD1,CASNSAGTGSSEQYF,TGTGCCAGCAATTCAGCGGGGACAGGGTCTAGTGAGCAGTACTTC
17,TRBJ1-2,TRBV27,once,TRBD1,CASSFVWGQGTNYGYTF,TGTGCCAGCAGTTTTGTATGGGGACAGGGCACCAACTATGGCTACACCTTC
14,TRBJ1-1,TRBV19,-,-,CASSPWEWNTEAFF,TGTGCCAGTAGTCCTTGGGAGTGGAACACTGAAGCTTTCTTT
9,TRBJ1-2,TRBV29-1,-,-,CSVADGYTF,TGCAGCGTTGCCGATGGCTACACCTTC
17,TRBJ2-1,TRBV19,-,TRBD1,CASSINRGTGKDNEQFF,TGTGCCAGTAGTATAAATCGAGGGACAGGAAAAGACAATGAGCAGTTCTTC
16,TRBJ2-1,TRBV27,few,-,CASSLWQTGVDNEQFF,TGTGCCAGCAGTTTATGGCAGACAGGAGTAGACAATGAGCAGTTCTTC
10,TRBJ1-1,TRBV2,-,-,CASSVPGGFF,TGTGCCAGCAGTGTACCCGGAGGGTTCTTT
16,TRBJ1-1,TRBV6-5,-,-,CASSYSAGGWNTEAFF,TGTGCCAGCAGTTACTCGGCAGGAGGATGGAACACTGAAGCTTTCTTT